This T cell receptor beta chain was identified during a study of T cell responses to AZD1222 COVID-19 vaccine. The germline V gene encodes CDR1 MNHEY and CDR2 SVGAGI. V was shortened by 4 bases and J by 1 base, with 5 bases between the two germline ends. The CDR3 has 14 amino acids. Only in-frame clones appear in the TCRdb table, and some are missing; sequencing was by immunoSEQ multiplex PCR. The table has just over 60,000 clones, about 74% seen once. As for this clone: Its antigen is not known.

The study's findings and limits: Repertoire collection took place solely once the T cell response had peaked.

The chain has TRBV6-5 and TRBJ2-6; D is unclear. This clonotype was sampled from an adult in good health. The material was peripheral blood, obtained on day 0 of AZD1222 vaccination. The CDR3 is CASSWRSGANVLTF. The DNA for the CDR3 is TGTGCCAGCAGTTGGAGATCTGGGGCCAACGTCCTGACTTTC.